Only one count was recorded for the clone carrying this TCR beta chain. Its antigen is still unknown. This sample was included in a study of OX40 agonist ivuxolimab in advanced cancers. Broader study findings: Clones of CD4+ and CD8+ blood T cells grew by week 6 at doses of 0.1 to 3.0 mg/kg.

Clones were sequenced by immunoSEQ multiplex PCR, and TCRdb holds only the in-frame ones, with some missing. The repertoire consists of tens of thousands of clones, with less than 95% occurring once and the leading ten covering roughly 13%. Autoimmune disease history or systemic immunosuppression disqualified patients. The sequenced sample was CD4+ or CD8+ T cells sorted from blood, obtained in a trial of the OX40 agonist ivuxolimab. This receptor was taken from an adult with an advanced solid tumor such as melanoma, head and neck, liver or kidney cancer.

CDR3 residues: CASSRVRAGGAETQYF. For the CDR3, the DNA is TGTGCCAGCTCCCGGGTAAGAGCGGGAGGTGCGGAGACCCAGTACTTC. The J gene is TRBJ2-5, the V gene TRBV18; 9 bases are shared with TRBD2. The CDR3 runs 16 residues. Germline CDR1 reads KGHSH; CDR2 reads LQKENI. V shed 6 bases, J shed 5 bases, and the junction held 13 bases outside the gene matches.